This T cell receptor beta chain was recorded in a study of blood T cell repertoires in COVID-19. Study in general: Sites in the United States, Italy and Spain provided acute and convalescent COVID-19 samples. Sample material is recorded as cDNA or gDNA derived from T cells, B-cell-depleted T cells, or PBMCs.

The CDR3 runs to 11 residues. Germline V lookup: CDR1 MDHEN, CDR2 SYDVKM. Trimming cost V 6 bases and J 8 bases, with 8 bases left between them. Methods used by the authors: From reference gene primer amplification, estimates of nucleated cell counts were derived. Some clones are missing from TCRdb's copy, which holds only in-frame ones; the method was immunoSEQ multiplex PCR. V, J and clone size derive from that table, while D and trimming were established from the DNA sequence. This sample has 250,000 to 350,000 clones, with about nine tenths found just once. The gene calls are TRBV28 and TRBJ2-1; D uncertain. The receptor comes from a woman aged 30 to 39 with active or convalescent COVID-19. The sample taken for sequencing was peripheral blood. CDR3 protein: CASRLWDEQFF. The CDR3, as DNA: TGTGCCAGCAGACTATGGGATGAGCAGTTCTTC.